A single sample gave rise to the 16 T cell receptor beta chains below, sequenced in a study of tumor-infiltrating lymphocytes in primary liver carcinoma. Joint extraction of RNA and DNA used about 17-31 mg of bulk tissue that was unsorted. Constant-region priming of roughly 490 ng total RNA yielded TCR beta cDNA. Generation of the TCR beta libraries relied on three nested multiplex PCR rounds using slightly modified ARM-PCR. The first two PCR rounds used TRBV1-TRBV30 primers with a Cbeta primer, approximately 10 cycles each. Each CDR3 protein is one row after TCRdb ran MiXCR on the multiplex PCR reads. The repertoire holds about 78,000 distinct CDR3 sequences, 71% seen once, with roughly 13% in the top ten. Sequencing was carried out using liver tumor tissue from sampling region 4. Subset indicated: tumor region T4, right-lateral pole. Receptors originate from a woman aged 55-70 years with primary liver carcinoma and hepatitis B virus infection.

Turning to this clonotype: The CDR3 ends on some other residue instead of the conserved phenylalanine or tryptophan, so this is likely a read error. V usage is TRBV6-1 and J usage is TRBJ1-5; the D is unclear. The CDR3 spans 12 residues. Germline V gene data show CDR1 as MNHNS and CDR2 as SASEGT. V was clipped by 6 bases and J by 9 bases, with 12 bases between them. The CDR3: CASRDLTRPQHS. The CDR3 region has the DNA TGTGCCAGCAGGGACCTGACTAGGCCCCAGCATTCT.

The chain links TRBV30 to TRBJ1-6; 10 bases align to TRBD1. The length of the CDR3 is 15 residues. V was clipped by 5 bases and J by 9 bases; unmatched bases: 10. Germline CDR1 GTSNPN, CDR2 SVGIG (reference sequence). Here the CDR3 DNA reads TGTGCCTGGGGTGGCCCCGGGACAGGGGCTTCACCCCTCCACTTT. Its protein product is CAWGGPGTGASPLHF. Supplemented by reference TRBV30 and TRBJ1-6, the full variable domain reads SQTIHQWPATLVQPVGSPLSLECTVEGTSNPNLYWYRQAAGRGLQLLFYSVGIGQISSEVPQNLSASRPQDRQFILSSKKLLLSDSGFYLCAWGGPGTGASPLHFGNGTRLTVT.

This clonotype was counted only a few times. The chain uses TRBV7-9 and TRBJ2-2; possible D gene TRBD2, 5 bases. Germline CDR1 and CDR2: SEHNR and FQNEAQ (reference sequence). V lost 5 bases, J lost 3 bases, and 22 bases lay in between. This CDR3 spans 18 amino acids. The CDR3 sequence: CASSPPWGSVADTGELFF. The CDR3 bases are TGTGCCAGCAGCCCCCCCTGGGGTAGCGTGGCCGACACCGGGGAGCTGTTTTTT.

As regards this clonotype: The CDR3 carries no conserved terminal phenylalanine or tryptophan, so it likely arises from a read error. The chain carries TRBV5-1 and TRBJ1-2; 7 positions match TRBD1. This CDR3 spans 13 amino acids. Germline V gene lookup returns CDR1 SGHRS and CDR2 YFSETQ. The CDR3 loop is CASRSTGDYSYTV. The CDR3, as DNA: TGCGCCAGCAGGTCAACAGGGGACTATAGCTACACCGTC.

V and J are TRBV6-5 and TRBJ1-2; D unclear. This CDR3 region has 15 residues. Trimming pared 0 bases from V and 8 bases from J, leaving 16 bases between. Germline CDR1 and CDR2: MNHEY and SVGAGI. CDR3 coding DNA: TGTGCCAGCAGTTACTCTCAAGACAAAGCAGAAGGCTACACCTTC. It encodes CASSYSQDKAEGYTF.

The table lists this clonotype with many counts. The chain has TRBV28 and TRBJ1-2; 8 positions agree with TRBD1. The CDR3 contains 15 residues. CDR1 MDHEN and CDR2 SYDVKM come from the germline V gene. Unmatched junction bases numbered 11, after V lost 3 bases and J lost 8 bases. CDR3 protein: CASSFPPGTGLGYTF. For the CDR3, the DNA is TGTGCCAGCAGTTTCCCACCCGGGACAGGATTGGGCTACACCTTC.

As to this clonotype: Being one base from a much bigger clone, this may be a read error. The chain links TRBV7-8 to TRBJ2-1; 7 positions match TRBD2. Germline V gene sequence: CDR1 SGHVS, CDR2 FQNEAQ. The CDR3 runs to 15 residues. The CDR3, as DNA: TGTGTCAGCAGCCCTGGGACTACAGTTTACAATGAGCAGTTCTTC. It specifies CVSSPGTTVYNEQFF.

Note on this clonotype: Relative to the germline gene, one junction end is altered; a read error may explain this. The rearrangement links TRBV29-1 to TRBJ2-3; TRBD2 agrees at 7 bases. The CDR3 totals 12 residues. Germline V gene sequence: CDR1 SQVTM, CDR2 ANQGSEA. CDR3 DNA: TGCAGGGCTAGCGGCCTGGGAGATACGAAGTATTTT. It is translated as CRASGLGDTKYF.

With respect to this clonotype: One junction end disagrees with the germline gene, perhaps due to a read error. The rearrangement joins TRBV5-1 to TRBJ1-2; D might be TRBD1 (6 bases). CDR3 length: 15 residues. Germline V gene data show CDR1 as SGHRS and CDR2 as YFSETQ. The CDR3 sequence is CASSFRTGTVYDYTF. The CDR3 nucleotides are TGCGCCAGCAGCTTCCGAACAGGGACGGTCTATGACTACACCTTC.

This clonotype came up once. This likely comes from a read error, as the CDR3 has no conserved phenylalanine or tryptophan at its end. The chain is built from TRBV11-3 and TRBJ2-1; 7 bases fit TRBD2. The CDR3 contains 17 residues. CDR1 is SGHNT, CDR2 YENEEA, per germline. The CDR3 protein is CVSSLGRGEWGLDEQFL. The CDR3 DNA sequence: TGTGTCAGCAGCTTAGGTCGGGGGGAGTGGGGTCTCGATGAGCAGTTCCTC.

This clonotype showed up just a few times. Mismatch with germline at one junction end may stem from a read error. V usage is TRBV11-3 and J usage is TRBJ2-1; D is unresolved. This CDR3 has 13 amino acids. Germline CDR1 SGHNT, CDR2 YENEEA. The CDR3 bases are TGCGCCAGCAGCCACCCGGCCTACAATGAGCAGTTGTTC. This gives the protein CASSHPAYNEQLF.

The CDR3 nucleotides read TGTGCCAGCAGTCCCCGCGGGACTAGCAGTACCGGGGAGTCGTTTTTT. Amino acids: CASSPRGTSSTGESFF. The chain carries TRBV6-1 and TRBJ2-2; 9 nucleotides line up with TRBD2. The CDR3 is 16 residues long. CDR1 and CDR2 (germline): MNHNS, SASEGT. Trimming took 5 bases from V and 16 from J; bases not matched to a gene: 20.

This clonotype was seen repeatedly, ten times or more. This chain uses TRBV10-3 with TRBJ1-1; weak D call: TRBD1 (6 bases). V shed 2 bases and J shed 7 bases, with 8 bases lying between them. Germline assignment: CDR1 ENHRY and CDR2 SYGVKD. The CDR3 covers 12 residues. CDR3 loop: CAISELGGEAFF. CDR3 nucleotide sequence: TGTGCCATCAGTGAGCTAGGGGGTGAAGCTTTCTTT.

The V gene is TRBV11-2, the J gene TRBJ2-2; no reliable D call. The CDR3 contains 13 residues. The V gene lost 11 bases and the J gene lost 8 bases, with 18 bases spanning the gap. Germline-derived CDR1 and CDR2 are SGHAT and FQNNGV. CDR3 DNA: TGTGCCTGTAGCTTAGATAGGAGTGGGGAGCTGTTTTTT. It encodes CACSLDRSGELFF.

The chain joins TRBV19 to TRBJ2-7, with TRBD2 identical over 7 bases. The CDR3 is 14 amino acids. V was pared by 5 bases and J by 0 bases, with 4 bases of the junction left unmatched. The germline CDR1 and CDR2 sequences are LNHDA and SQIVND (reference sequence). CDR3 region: CASSVQRDSYEQYF. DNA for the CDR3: TGTGCCAGTAGTGTCCAGCGGGACTCCTACGAGCAGTACTTC.

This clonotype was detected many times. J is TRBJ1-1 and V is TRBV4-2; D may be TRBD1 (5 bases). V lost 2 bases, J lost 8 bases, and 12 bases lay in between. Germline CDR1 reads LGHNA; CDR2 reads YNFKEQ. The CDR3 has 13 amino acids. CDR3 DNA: TGTGCCAGCAGCCAATCTCAGGGTACCGAAGCTTTCTTT. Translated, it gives CASSQSQGTEAFF.